This entry features one T cell receptor (beta chain) sequence. The antigen remains unidentified. In making diagnoses, clinical symptoms, serum thyroxine and TRAb, thyroid ultrasound and orbital computed tomography were all used. Germline CDR1 reads SNHLY; CDR2 reads FYNNEI. The CDR3 covers 15 residues. The V gene end was trimmed by 6 bases and the J gene end by 2 bases; junction bases not matched to a gene: 7. These data originate in a study of T cells in Graves' hyperthyroidism and ophthalmopathy. Findings of the study overall: Most expanded thyroid clonotypes above 0.001 also appeared in blood. Ophthalmopathy was separated from stable hyperthyroidism by a 13 V-J model.

Template material for amplifying TCR beta CDR3 regions consisted of RNA transcripts. A set of HTBI primers served as the primers for a first-round RT-PCR of the TCR CDR3. Each CDR3 protein is one row after TCRdb ran MiXCR on the multiplex PCR reads. The sample consists of 600,000 to 700,000 distinct CDR3 sequences, about 45% of them appearing once. The sample comprised peripheral blood or thyroid tissue (not recorded which). V gene TRBV2 combines with J gene TRBJ2-7; 10 nucleotides match TRBD2. The sequence derives from an adult man with Graves' disease, either hyperthyroidism or ophthalmopathy (not recorded which). The CDR3 loop is CASSRWTSGTYEQYF. The CDR3 DNA follows: TGTGCCAGCAGCCGTTGGACTAGCGGCACCTACGAGCAGTACTTC.